One sample yielded the 5 T cell receptor beta chains listed below, sequenced in a study of T cell repertoires in cytomegalovirus infection. In TCRdb, the reads were re-called with MiXCR into one record per CDR3 protein. The sample shows roughly 720,000 distinct CDR3 sequences, 35% of them seen only once. The sample comprised PBMCs. These receptors were obtained from a human donor in good health (CMV status not recorded). Some clones in this sample may be carry-over from other donors' samples.

This clonotype was recorded many times. The genes are TRBV11-2 and TRBJ2-2; D may be TRBD2 (5 bases). Germline V gives CDR1 SGHAT, CDR2 FQNNGV. The CDR3 is 12 residues long. The germline V and J ends were trimmed by 3 bases and 6 bases, with 5 bases remaining between them. Written as DNA, the CDR3 is TGTGCCAGCAGCTTGGAGGCCGGGGAGCTGTTTTTT. Translating it yields CASSLEAGELFF.

This clonotype was seen a handful of times. The chain links TRBV7-2 to TRBJ2-3; 9 bases match TRBD2. CDR1 and CDR2 (germline): SGHTA, FQGNSA. There are 18 residues in the CDR3. The ends lost 2 bases at V and 0 bases at J; junction bases unmatched: 9. The CDR3 is CASSLRVSGGASTDTQYF. DNA for the CDR3: TGTGCCAGCAGCTTAAGGGTTAGCGGGGGAGCTAGCACAGATACGCAGTATTTT. The complete variable domain, with remaining parts taken from reference TRBV7-2 and TRBJ2-3, reads GAGVSQSPSNKVTEKGKDVELRCDPISGHTALYWYRQSLGQGLEFLIYFQGNSAPDKSGLPSDRFSAERTGGSVSTLTIQRTQQEDSAVYLCASSLRVSGGASTDTQYFGPGTRLTVL.

This clonotype was counted between two and nine times. The chain links TRBV7-8 to TRBJ2-3; 11 bases agree with TRBD2. In germline, CDR1 is SGHVS, CDR2 FQNEAQ. Trimming cost V 7 bases and J 4 bases; bases outside gene matches: 7. The CDR3 loop spans 15 amino acids. The CDR3 bases are TGTGCCAGCACCGCCCTACTAGCGGGAGCAGATACGCAGTATTTT. This gives the protein CASTALLAGADTQYF.

The chain has TRBV20-1 and TRBJ2-1; possible D gene TRBD1, 5 bases. The CDR3 spans 13 residues. The germline V and J ends were trimmed by 3 bases and 4 bases, with 10 bases remaining between them. Germline V lookup: CDR1 DFQATT, CDR2 SNEGSKA (reference sequence). In DNA form, the CDR3 reads TGCAGTGCTAGGCAGGGAAGTTACAATGAGCAGTTCTTC. This gives the protein CSARQGSYNEQFF.

This sequence joins TRBV6-2 or TRBV6-3 and TRBJ2-1; D call uncertain. The germline V gene has CDR1 MNHEY and CDR2 SVGEGT. V dropped 7 bases and J dropped 4 bases, with 14 bases sitting between them. This CDR3 spans 14 amino acids. For the CDR3, the DNA is TGTGCCAGCACCCGACCCCCGGCGTACAATGAGCAGTTCTTC. This gives the protein CASTRPPAYNEQFF.